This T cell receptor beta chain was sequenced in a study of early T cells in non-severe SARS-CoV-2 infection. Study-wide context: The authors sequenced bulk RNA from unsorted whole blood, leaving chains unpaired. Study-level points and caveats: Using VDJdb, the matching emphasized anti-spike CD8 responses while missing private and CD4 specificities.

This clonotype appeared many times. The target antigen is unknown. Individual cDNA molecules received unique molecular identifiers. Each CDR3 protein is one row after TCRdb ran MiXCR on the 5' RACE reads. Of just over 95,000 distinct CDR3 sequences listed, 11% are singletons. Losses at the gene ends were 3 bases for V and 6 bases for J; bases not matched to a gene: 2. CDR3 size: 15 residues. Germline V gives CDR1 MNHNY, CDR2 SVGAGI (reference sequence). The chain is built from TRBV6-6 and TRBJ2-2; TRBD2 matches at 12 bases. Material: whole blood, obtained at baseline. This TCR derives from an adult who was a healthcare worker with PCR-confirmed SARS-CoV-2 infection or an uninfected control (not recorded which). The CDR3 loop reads CASSYTSGRSGELFF. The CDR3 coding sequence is TGTGCCAGCAGTTATACTAGCGGGAGGTCCGGGGAGCTGTTTTTT.